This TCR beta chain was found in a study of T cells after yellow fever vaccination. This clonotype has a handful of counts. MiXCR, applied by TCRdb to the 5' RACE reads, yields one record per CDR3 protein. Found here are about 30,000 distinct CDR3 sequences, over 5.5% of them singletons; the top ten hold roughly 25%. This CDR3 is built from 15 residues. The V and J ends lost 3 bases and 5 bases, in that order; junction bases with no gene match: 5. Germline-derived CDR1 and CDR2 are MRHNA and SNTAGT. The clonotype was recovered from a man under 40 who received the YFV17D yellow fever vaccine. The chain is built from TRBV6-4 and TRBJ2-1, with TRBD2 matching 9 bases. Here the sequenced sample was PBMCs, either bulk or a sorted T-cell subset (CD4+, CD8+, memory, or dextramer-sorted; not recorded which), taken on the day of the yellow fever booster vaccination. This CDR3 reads CASSEAGGGNNEQFF. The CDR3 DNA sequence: TGTGCCAGCAGTGAGGCGGGAGGGGGGAACAATGAGCAGTTCTTC.